Listed here are 14 T cell receptor beta chains from one sample, sequenced in a study of T cells in Graves' hyperthyroidism and ophthalmopathy. TCR beta CDR3 regions were amplified from RNA. The HTBI primer set drove a first-round RT-PCR of the TCR CDR3. TCRdb itself ran the multiplex PCR reads through MiXCR, one entry per CDR3 protein. Here the sample spans 500,000 to 800,000 distinct CDR3 sequences, roughly 14% being singletons. The sample was blood. The source of these receptors is a woman between 50 and 59 years old with Graves' ophthalmopathy.

This clonotype was picked up many times. As DNA, the CDR3 is TGTGCCAGCAGCAACCGGACACCGCGGTATGGCTACACCTTC. It specifies CASSNRTPRYGYTF. The chain employs TRBV13 and TRBJ1-2; weak D call: TRBD1 (5 bases). Per the germline V gene, CDR1 is PRHDT and CDR2 is FYEKMQ (reference sequence). This CDR3 spans 14 amino acids. Deletions cut 5 bases from V and 5 bases from J, with 15 bases between. The whole variable domain, filled in from reference TRBV13 and TRBJ1-2, reads AAGVIQSPRHLIKEKRETATLKCYPIPRHDTVYWYQQGPGQDPQFLISFYEKMQSDKGSIPDRFSAQQFSDYHSELNMSSLELGDSALYFCASSNRTPRYGYTFGSGTRLTVV.

This clonotype was recorded a few times. V usage is TRBV19 and J usage is TRBJ2-7; 11 bases match TRBD2. Germline loops: CDR1 LNHDA, CDR2 SQIVND (reference sequence). This CDR3 has 16 residues. V trimming: 4 bases; J trimming: 3 bases; junction bases outside the gene matches: 8. The CDR3 DNA reads as TGTGCCAGTAGTACCCTACTAGCGGGAGATGTCTACGAGCAGTACTTC. It encodes CASSTLLAGDVYEQYF.

The sample holds many counts of this clonotype. The V and J genes are TRBV6-2 or TRBV6-3 and TRBJ2-1; 13 bases map to TRBD2. The trim removed 0 bases at V and 8 bases at J, leaving 7 bases unmatched. The CDR3 sequence is 17 residues long. From germline, CDR1 is MNHEY and CDR2 SVGEGT. The chain's CDR3 is CASSYSPGTSGIDEQFF. CDR3 nucleotide sequence: TGTGCCAGCAGTTACTCTCCCGGGACTAGCGGGATCGATGAGCAGTTCTTC.

This clonotype was seen a handful of times. The V call is TRBV12-3 or TRBV12-4, the J call TRBJ2-1; 8 bases fit TRBD1. V shed 6 bases, J shed 15 bases, and the junction held 13 bases outside the gene matches. CDR3 length: 13 residues. This CDR3 is CASSRGQGTGVFF. DNA of the CDR3: TGTGCCAGCAGCCGAGGACAGGGCACGGGGGTGTTCTTC.

This clonotype was seen many times. The chain is built from TRBV11-3 and TRBJ2-1, with TRBD2 identical over 9 bases. The CDR3 extends over 16 amino acids. Per the germline V gene, CDR1 is SGHNT and CDR2 is YENEEA. Unmatched junction bases numbered 9, after V lost 1 base and J lost 8 bases. CDR3 amino acids: CASSLGVAGASDEQFF. CDR3 DNA sequence: TGTGCCAGCAGCTTAGGGGTAGCGGGAGCAAGCGATGAGCAGTTCTTC.

This clonotype was counted at least ten times. The rearrangement links TRBV28 to TRBJ2-1; TRBD2 aligns across 12 bases. CDR1 is MDHEN and CDR2 is SYDVKM in the germline V gene. CDR3 length equals 17 residues. Trimming took 0 bases from V and 7 from J; bases not matched to a gene: 7. CDR3: CASSLWEGLAGGNEQFF. The CDR3 region has the DNA TGTGCCAGCAGTTTATGGGAGGGACTAGCGGGTGGAAATGAGCAGTTCTTC.

The J gene is TRBJ2-2, the V gene TRBV5-6, with TRBD2 identical over 11 bases. Germline CDR1 SGHDT, CDR2 YYEEEE. V lost 4 bases and J lost 5; bases outside the gene matches: 10. The CDR3 is 17 residues long. CDR3 in amino acids: CASSKTSGTGFTGELFF. CDR3 nucleotide sequence: TGTGCCAGCAGCAAGACTAGCGGGACGGGTTTTACCGGGGAGCTGTTTTTT.

The table lists this clonotype with a few counts. The chain is built from TRBV6-1 and TRBJ2-7; no definite D call. V dropped 7 bases and J dropped 7 bases, with 17 bases sitting between them. CDR3 length: 13 residues. Germline V gene sequence: CDR1 MNHNS, CDR2 SASEGT. In DNA form, the CDR3 reads TGTGCCAGCACCCAGGACCGCGCGTGGGAGCAGTACTTC. Residues: CASTQDRAWEQYF.

This clonotype was picked up a small number of times. The chain couples TRBV30 to TRBJ2-1; D could derive from TRBD1 or TRBD2 (5 bases each). Trimming shortened V by 0 bases and J by 9 bases, and 15 bases separated the two germline ends. The CDR3 loop spans 14 amino acids. Per germline, CDR1 GTSNPN and CDR2 SVGIG (reference sequence). CDR3 bases: TGTGCCTGGAGTGTAAGGAAACTAGGGGCTGAGCAGTTCTTC. It specifies CAWSVRKLGAEQFF.

This clonotype has ten or more counts. The chain has TRBV3-1 and TRBJ1-3; no firm D call. The germline V gene encodes CDR1 LGHDT and CDR2 YNNKEL (reference sequence). The CDR3 contains 14 residues. Deletions cut 6 bases from V and 1 base from J, with 10 bases between. Here the CDR3 DNA reads TGTGCCAGCAGAAATCCGAGGTCTGGAAACACCATATATTTT. Amino acid sequence: CASRNPRSGNTIYF.

The gene calls are TRBV28 and TRBJ1-2; D is unclear. The germline V gene encodes CDR1 MDHEN and CDR2 SYDVKM. Trimming left V 3 bases short and J 5 bases short, with 7 bases between. The CDR3 is 12 residues long. This chain's CDR3 is CASSFTEYGYTF. In DNA, the CDR3 is TGTGCCAGCAGTTTTACGGAATATGGCTACACCTTC.

The V gene is TRBV4-3, the J gene TRBJ2-2, with TRBD2 identical over 8 bases. The J segment lost 2 bases and the V segment lost 0 bases, leaving 11 bases of the junction unmatched. CDR3 length equals 19 residues. CDR1 is LGHNA and CDR2 is YSLEER in the germline V gene. The CDR3 nucleotides read TGCGCCAGCAGCCAAGATTCACCGGGACTAGGGGGAAACACCGGGGAGCTGTTTTTT. It is translated as CASSQDSPGLGGNTGELFF.

This clonotype was counted many times. The chain uses TRBV28 and TRBJ1-1; D unclear. From germline, CDR1 is MDHEN and CDR2 SYDVKM. This CDR3 is 11 amino acids long. Trimming took off 2 bases at V and 9 bases at J, with 7 bases between the two ends. The CDR3 DNA reads TGTGCCAGCAGTTTAGCTAGTAAAGCTTTCTTT. It codes for CASSLASKAFF.

This clonotype was found a few times. The chain has TRBV27 and TRBJ2-3; TRBD2 might be the D (6 bases). Trimming removed 2 bases from V and 0 bases from J, with 12 bases in between. The CDR3 covers 16 residues. Germline V gives CDR1 MNHEY, CDR2 SMNVEV (reference sequence). CDR3 DNA: TGTGCCAGCAGTTTACTCGGGAGTGGAAGCACAGATACGCAGTATTTT. Its translation is CASSLLGSGSTDTQYF.